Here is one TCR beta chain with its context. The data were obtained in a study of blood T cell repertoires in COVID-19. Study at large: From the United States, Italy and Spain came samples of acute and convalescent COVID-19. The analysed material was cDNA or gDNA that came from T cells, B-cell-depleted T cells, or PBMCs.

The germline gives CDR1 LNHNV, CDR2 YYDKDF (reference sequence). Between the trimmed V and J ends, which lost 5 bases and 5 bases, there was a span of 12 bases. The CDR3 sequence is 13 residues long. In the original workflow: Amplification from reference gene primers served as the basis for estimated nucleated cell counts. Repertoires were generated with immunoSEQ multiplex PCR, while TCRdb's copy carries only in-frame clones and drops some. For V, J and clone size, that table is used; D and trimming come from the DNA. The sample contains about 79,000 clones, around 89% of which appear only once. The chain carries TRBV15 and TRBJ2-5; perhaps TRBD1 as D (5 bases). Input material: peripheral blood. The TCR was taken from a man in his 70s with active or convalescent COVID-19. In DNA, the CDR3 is TGTGCCACCAGCGGGGCGCTTAAGGAGACCCAGTACTTC. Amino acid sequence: CATSGALKETQYF.